The 24 T cell receptor beta chains in this list originate from one sample, sequenced in a study of T cells in Graves' hyperthyroidism and ophthalmopathy. TCR beta CDR3 regions were amplified from RNA transcripts. When the TCR CDR3 underwent first-round RT-PCR, the HTBI primer set was used. MiXCR, run by TCRdb on the multiplex PCR reads, gives a single entry per CDR3 protein. The data contain around 200,000 distinct CDR3 sequences, 15% to 20% of them singletons. Material: blood. Receptors originate from a man aged 40-49 years with Graves' hyperthyroidism.

This clonotype was counted at least ten times. The chain joins TRBV28 to TRBJ2-3; D gene ambiguous. Looked up from germline, CDR1 is MDHEN and CDR2 is SYDVKM. The CDR3 spans 13 residues. Trimming cost V 8 bases and J 6 bases, with 15 bases left between them. As DNA, the CDR3 is TGTGCCAGCTCCGGGCCCTATCCCGATACGCAGTATTTT. It yields the protein CASSGPYPDTQYF.

The CDR3, as DNA: TGTGCCAGTAGCATGGACAGGGGACGCTATGGCTACACCTTC. Its translation: CASSMDRGRYGYTF. The chain combines TRBV19 with TRBJ1-2, with 9 bases identical to TRBD1. J gave up 4 bases and V 6 bases, and 6 bases lay outside the gene matches. This CDR3 has 14 amino acids. The germline V gene encodes CDR1 LNHDA and CDR2 SQIVND (reference sequence).

This clonotype was seen many times. The chain carries TRBV6-1 and TRBJ2-3, with D hard to call. CDR1 and CDR2 (germline): MNHNS, SASEGT. Between the trimmed V and J ends, which lost 2 bases and 0 bases, there was a span of 6 bases. The CDR3 runs 14 residues. CDR3 DNA: TGTGCCAGCAGTGAACAGACTAGCACAGATACGCAGTATTTT. Translating it yields CASSEQTSTDTQYF.

This clonotype was seen repeatedly, ten times or more. The chain has TRBV7-8 and TRBJ2-7, with 9 nucleotides matching TRBD1. The length of the CDR3 is 15 residues. Trimming cost V 5 bases and J 3 bases; bases outside gene matches: 8. Germline loops: CDR1 SGHVS, CDR2 FQNEAQ. The CDR3 is CASSIYRDRVYEQYF. The CDR3 DNA reads TGTGCCAGCAGCATCTACCGGGACAGGGTCTACGAGCAGTACTTC.

This clonotype was counted at least ten times. This rearrangement joins TRBV7-9 to TRBJ2-3; maybe TRBD1 (5 bases). V was pared by 6 bases and J by 2 bases, with 18 bases between. The CDR3 extends over 16 amino acids. CDR1 and CDR2 from the germline V gene are SEHNR and FQNEAQ (reference sequence). CDR3 in amino acids: CASSPRKGRSTDTQYF. CDR3 sequence (DNA): TGTGCCAGCAGTCCACGGAAGGGGCGTTCCACAGATACGCAGTATTTT.

This clonotype was seen a few times. CDR3 residues: CASSFTGINSPLHF. The CDR3 DNA reads as TGTGCCAGCAGCTTTACAGGGATTAATTCACCCCTCCACTTT. V usage is TRBV12-3 or TRBV12-4 and J usage is TRBJ1-6, with D tentatively TRBD1 (6 bases). With 6 bases removed from V and 6 bases from J, the gap between germline ends came to 12 bases. The CDR3 has 14 residues.

The genes are TRBV7-2 and TRBJ2-7; D possibly corresponds to TRBD2 (6 bases). The length of the CDR3 is 15 residues. With 1 base removed from V and 2 bases from J, the gap between germline ends came to 12 bases. Germline V gives CDR1 SGHTA, CDR2 FQGNSA. CDR3 nucleotides: TGTGCCAGCAGCTTAGAAGCGGCGGGGACCTACGAGCAGTACTTC. Its translation: CASSLEAAGTYEQYF.

This clonotype has at least ten counts. The chain couples TRBV7-9 to TRBJ2-1, with D uncertain. The CDR3 runs to 14 residues. V was cut by 1 base and J by 0 bases, with 4 bases left in between. Looked up from germline, CDR1 is SEHNR and CDR2 is FQNEAQ (reference sequence). The CDR3 here is CASSLESSYNEQFF. The CDR3 coding sequence is TGTGCCAGCAGCTTAGAGAGCTCCTACAATGAGCAGTTCTTC.

The genes are TRBV12-3 or TRBV12-4 and TRBJ1-2, with unresolved D. Between the trimmed V and J ends, which lost 5 bases and 1 base, there was a span of 5 bases. The CDR3 is 12 amino acids. Written as DNA, the CDR3 is TGTGCCAGCAGTACAAGTAACTATGGCTACACCTTC. Amino acid sequence: CASSTSNYGYTF.

The gene calls are TRBV7-3 and TRBJ2-3; TRBD1 matches 7 bases. From germline, CDR1 is SGHTA and CDR2 FQGTGA. The V segment lost 6 bases and the J segment 5 bases; nucleotides outside the gene matches: 8. The CDR3 sequence is 14 residues long. As DNA, the CDR3 is TGTGCCAGCAGTGCGCGACAGGGTGGAGATACGCAGTATTTT. Protein: CASSARQGGDTQYF.

At least ten counts were recorded for this clonotype. V and J are TRBV7-2 and TRBJ2-5; D possibly corresponds to TRBD2 (6 bases). Germline V lookup: CDR1 SGHTA, CDR2 FQGNSA. The length of the CDR3 is 15 residues. Trimming stripped 6 bases from V and 4 bases from J, with 18 bases between. The CDR3 sequence is CASSTGGNLGETQYF. CDR3 DNA sequence: TGTGCCAGCAGTACCGGGGGTAATCTGGGAGAGACCCAGTACTTC.

The rearrangement uses TRBV6-5 and TRBJ1-4; 7 nucleotides match TRBD1. V trimming: 4 bases; J trimming: 4 bases; junction bases outside the gene matches: 9. Germline CDR1 and CDR2: MNHEY and SVGAGI. The CDR3 has 16 residues. CDR3 coding DNA: TGTGCCAGCAGTTCCAACTGGCAGGGGGGTAATGAAAAACTGTTTTTT. It encodes CASSSNWQGGNEKLFF.

This clonotype was counted between two and nine times. This chain connects TRBV2 to TRBJ2-5, with D maybe TRBD2 (7 bases). Germline values: CDR1 SNHLY, CDR2 FYNNEI. The CDR3 totals 14 residues. V lost 2 bases and J 4 bases, leaving 11 bases between the germline ends. The CDR3 is CASSERGGGETQYF. CDR3 nucleotides: TGTGCCAGCAGTGAAAGGGGGGGCGGAGAGACCCAGTACTTC.

In the case of this clonotype: Lacking the conserved final phenylalanine or tryptophan, this CDR3 likely reflects a read error. V is TRBV5-1 and J is TRBJ2-3, with D unresolved. In germline, CDR1 is SGHRS, CDR2 YFSETQ. V lost 0 bases to trimming and J lost 1 base, with 12 bases between them. The CDR3 covers 16 residues. CDR3 nucleotides: TGCGCCAGCAGCTTGGGGTCTTCTCGGGGCACAGATACGCAGTATGTT. It specifies CASSLGSSRGTDTQYV.

This clonotype has just a few counts. The chain recombines TRBV6-5 with TRBJ1-2; D is unclear. Trimming took 0 bases from V and 3 from J, leaving 2 bases between them. The CDR3 is made up of 12 amino acids. Germline loops: CDR1 MNHEY, CDR2 SVGAGI. The CDR3, as DNA: TGTGCCAGCAGTTACTCCGACTATGGCTACACCTTC. Translation gives CASSYSDYGYTF.

In this sample, this clonotype turned up many times. CDR3 sequence reads: CASSETNTEAFF. DNA of the CDR3: TGTGCCAGCAGCGAAACGAACACTGAAGCTTTCTTT. The genes are TRBV28 and TRBJ1-1; D gene ambiguous. Germline V gene sequence: CDR1 MDHEN, CDR2 SYDVKM. V gave up 6 bases and J gave up 1 base, with 6 bases separating them. The CDR3 sequence is 12 residues long.

In this sample, this clonotype turned up many times. This chain uses TRBV7-8 with TRBJ2-7; tentative D call: TRBD2 (5 bases). The CDR3 covers 13 residues. CDR1 and CDR2 from the germline V gene are SGHVS and FQNEAQ. V was shortened by 1 base and J by 11 bases, with 15 bases between the two germline ends. CDR3 region: CASSLVGTPEEYF. The CDR3 bases are TGTGCCAGCAGCTTAGTCGGCACCCCGGAGGAGTACTTC.

This clonotype was counted many times. The V and J genes are TRBV3-2 and TRBJ1-2; the table's D call TRBD1 went unverified against the DNA. TRBV3-2 is tagged as a pseudogene. This CDR3 comprises 15 residues. This chain's CDR3 is CASSRGQGHDYGYTF. For the CDR3, the DNA is TGTGCCAGCAGCCGAGGACAGGGTCACGACTATGGCTACACCTTC.

Turning to this clonotype: This may be a read error: a much more frequent sequence differs by one nucleotide. V gene TRBV2 combines with J gene TRBJ2-1; D possibly corresponds to TRBD2 (5 bases). The germline V gene encodes CDR1 SNHLY and CDR2 FYNNEI. This CDR3 has 15 amino acids. As DNA, the CDR3 is TGTGCCAGCAGTGAGATCCGGGGATCGAGCGATGAGCGGTTCTTC. This sequence encodes CASSEIRGSSDERFF.

This clonotype showed up many times. The chain joins TRBV7-9 to TRBJ2-7; 12 bases agree with TRBD1. CDR3 length equals 16 residues. Trimming cost V 6 bases and J 5 bases; bases outside gene matches: 11. Germline CDR1 is SEHNR and CDR2 is FQNEAQ (reference sequence). CDR3 in amino acids: CASRTSPGQGADEQYF. CDR3 bases: TGTGCCAGCAGAACTAGCCCGGGACAGGGGGCAGACGAGCAGTACTTC.

Of note for this clonotype: At one end, the junction sequence differs from germline, possibly due to a read error. The chain is built from TRBV9 and TRBJ1-4, with TRBD1 as a possible D gene (5 bases). Germline V gives CDR1 SGDLS, CDR2 YYNGEE. There are 14 residues in the CDR3. The chain's CDR3 is CASSQGSRGEKLSF. CDR3 coding DNA: TGTGCCAGCAGCCAAGGGTCCCGAGGGGAAAAACTGTCTTTT.

This clonotype was detected many times. The V and J genes are TRBV20-1 and TRBJ1-5; 8 bases fit TRBD1. This CDR3 comprises 16 residues. The ends lost 2 bases at V and 5 bases at J; junction bases unmatched: 11. The V gene's germline CDR1 is DFQATT and CDR2 SNEGSKA (reference sequence). CDR3 coding DNA: TGCAGTGCTAGACCTACCGGACAGGGTAAGCATCAGCCCCAGCATTTT. Encoded protein: CSARPTGQGKHQPQHF.

This clonotype was observed many times. V and J are TRBV29-1 and TRBJ2-5, with D possibly being TRBD1 (5 bases). The V gene lost 5 bases and the J gene lost 2 bases, with 12 bases spanning the gap. The CDR3 is 13 residues long. CDR1 and CDR2 (germline): SQVTM, ANQGSEA. This CDR3 is CSVLAGQQETQYF. The CDR3 coding sequence is TGCAGCGTTTTAGCAGGGCAACAAGAGACCCAGTACTTC.

The chain couples TRBV6-2 or TRBV6-3 to TRBJ1-1; 8 bases fit TRBD1. This CDR3 has 15 residues. Germline values: CDR1 MNHEY, CDR2 SVGEGT. The junction had 2 bases not matched to a gene; V was cut back by 0 bases and J by 2 bases. In nucleotides, the CDR3 is TGTGCCAGCAGTTACTCCGGACAGGGAAACACTGAAGCTTTCTTT. This translates into CASSYSGQGNTEAFF.